The T cell receptor beta chain under discussion was sequenced for a study of shared clonotypes between healthy human individuals. Across the whole study: Per donor, three plates held CD4 naive cells, three held CD4 memory, two held CD8 naive and one held CD8 memory. Whole-study findings and limits: It was observed that roughly 5% of naive CD4 clonotypes were shared across several donors. Depth of sequencing was expected to influence donor clonotype sharing.

Several immunoSEQ plates held equal portions of the genomic DNA taken from each subset. Assay: immunoSEQ multiplex PCR; the TCRdb copy retains only in-frame clones and omits some. The table lists a few million clones, just over 90% of them singletons, with around 1.8% in the top ten. With respect to this clone: Antigen: not known.

CDR1 and CDR2 (germline): SGHNT, YYREEE (reference sequence). The CDR3 consists of 13 residues. Trimming took off 4 bases at V and 0 bases at J, with 7 bases between the two ends. CD45RO-negative CD8 cells positively selected for CCR7 made up the naive population, which excluded terminally differentiated effector memory CD45RA+ cells. The J gene is TRBJ1-1, the V gene TRBV5-4; no definite D call. The sequence was obtained from a man younger than 35 in good health. Some clones in this sample may be carry-over from other donors' samples. The specimen sequenced was naive CD8+ T cells from PBMCs. CDR3 amino acids: CASSARLNTEAFF. The CDR3 bases are TGTGCCAGCAGCGCCCGTTTGAACACTGAAGCTTTCTTT.